The TCR beta chain described here comes from a study of T cell responses to AZD1222 COVID-19 vaccine. Study-wide points: Every sample of the repertoires postdated the peak T cell response. There were vaccine-associated CD4 TCRs across spike, dominant at 160-218 and 743-854.

Of note for this clone: Its antigen is undetermined.

Per germline, CDR1 SGDLS and CDR2 YYNGEE. This CDR3 has 14 residues. Between the trimmed V and J ends, which lost 0 bases and 2 bases, there was a span of 8 bases. The repertoire was sequenced with immunoSEQ multiplex PCR; TCRdb's copy has only in-frame clones and lacks some. The data hold approximately 110,000 clones, with roughly 90% observed a single time. This clonotype originated in an adult who received the AZD1222 COVID-19 vaccine. The chain employs TRBV9 and TRBJ1-2; D unresolved. Sequences were derived from peripheral blood, sampled 28 days after the second AZD1222 dose. The CDR3 loop reads CASSVGQKNYGYTF. The CDR3 DNA reads TGTGCCAGCAGCGTAGGGCAGAAAAACTATGGCTACACCTTC.